This TCR beta chain is from a study of neoadjuvant nivolumab and ipilimumab in lung cancer. Regarding the study as a whole: Resected-tumor TCR richness correlated positively with pretherapy blood richness. From pretherapy to surgery, tumor richness and clonality rose with dual therapy.

Only in-frame clones appear in the TCRdb table, and some are missing; sequencing was by immunoSEQ multiplex PCR. The sample includes 25,000 to 35,000 clones, 75% to 95% of them seen just once. Note on this clone: Its antigen is as yet unknown.

The clonotype was recovered from an adult with non-small cell lung cancer. This specimen consisted of peripheral blood, obtained after neoadjuvant nivolumab, alone or with ipilimumab, at or shortly before surgery.

Here the CDR3 reads CASSIRVSGSPLHF. The CDR3 DNA is TGTGCCAGTAGTATTCGGGTGTCTGGGTCACCCCTCCACTTT. The V and J genes are TRBV19 and TRBJ1-6; no clear D gene. The germline V and J ends were trimmed by 3 bases and 10 bases, with 13 bases remaining between them. The CDR3 is 14 amino acids. Germline CDR1 LNHDA, CDR2 SQIVND (reference sequence).